This is a list of T cell receptor beta chains from one sample in a study of shared clonotypes between healthy human individuals. The method was immunoSEQ multiplex PCR; TCRdb's version includes in-frame clones alone and lacks a portion of them. The sample shows 2.3 million or so clones, approximately 93% of them seen only once. Sequencing input: naive CD4+ T cells from PBMCs. These receptors were obtained from a man aged 18 to 30 in good health. Some clones in this sample may be carry-over from other donors' samples. Both conserved end residues are part of each CDR3. Each record gives: clone size, V gene, J gene, D gene, CDR3 DNA, CDR3 protein. The D gene is left open where the match is weak. Size tells how often a clone was seen (once, few, many) or the class of an expanded clone, and some rows leave it out.

size: NA; V: TRBV5-4; J: TRBJ1-1; D: NA; DNA: TGTGCCAGCAGCTCCGTTTCCCTGGGAACTGAAGCTTTCTTT; CDR3: CASSSVSLGTEAFF
size: NA; V: TRBV12-5; J: TRBJ2-1; D: NA; DNA: TGTGCTAGTGGCCTGGCCCAGTCTAGCGAGCAGTTCTTC; CDR3: CASGLAQSSEQFF
size: NA; V: TRBV4-3; J: TRBJ2-7; D: NA; DNA: TGCGCCAGCAGCCAAGTTCCGGGGTACGAGCAGTACTTC; CDR3: CASSQVPGYEQYF
size: NA; V: TRBV5-1; J: TRBJ1-2; D: TRBD1; DNA: TGCGCCAGCAGCCCAGGGGGAGTCGTAAACTATGGCTACACCTTC; CDR3: CASSPGGVVNYGYTF
size: NA; V: TRBV5-4; J: TRBJ1-1; D: NA; DNA: TGTGCCAGCAGCCTGAGGTTGCTGAACACTGAAGCTTTCTTT; CDR3: CASSLRLLNTEAFF
size: NA; V: TRBV7-2; J: TRBJ2-7; D: TRBD2; DNA: TGTGCCAGCACCGAACTAGCGGGTCAATCCTACGAGCAGTACTTC; CDR3: CASTELAGQSYEQYF
size: few; V: TRBV28; J: TRBJ1-1; D: NA; DNA: TGTGCCAGCACACCGGCGGGCAATGTGAACACTGAAGCTTTCTTT; CDR3: CASTPAGNVNTEAFF
size: NA; V: TRBV7-8; J: TRBJ2-7; D: NA; DNA: TGTGCCAGCAGCTTTGGATACAACGAGCAGTACTTC; CDR3: CASSFGYNEQYF
size: once; V: TRBV28; J: TRBJ2-7; D: NA; DNA: TGTGCCAGCAGTACTAACAACCGCGAGCAGTACTTC; CDR3: CASSTNNREQYF
size: NA; V: TRBV2; J: TRBJ1-1; D: NA; DNA: TGTGCCAGCAGCCTACGGACAGCGAACACTGAAGCTTTCTTT; CDR3: CASSLRTANTEAFF
size: NA; V: TRBV7-3; J: TRBJ1-3; D: NA; DNA: TGTGCCAGCAGCACACAGGCGCACTCTGGAAACACCATATATTTT; CDR3: CASSTQAHSGNTIYF
size: NA; V: TRBV11-2; J: TRBJ2-3; D: NA; DNA: TGTGCCAGCAGCCCAAGGGGGGCCAGCACAGATACGCAGTATTTT; CDR3: CASSPRGASTDTQYF